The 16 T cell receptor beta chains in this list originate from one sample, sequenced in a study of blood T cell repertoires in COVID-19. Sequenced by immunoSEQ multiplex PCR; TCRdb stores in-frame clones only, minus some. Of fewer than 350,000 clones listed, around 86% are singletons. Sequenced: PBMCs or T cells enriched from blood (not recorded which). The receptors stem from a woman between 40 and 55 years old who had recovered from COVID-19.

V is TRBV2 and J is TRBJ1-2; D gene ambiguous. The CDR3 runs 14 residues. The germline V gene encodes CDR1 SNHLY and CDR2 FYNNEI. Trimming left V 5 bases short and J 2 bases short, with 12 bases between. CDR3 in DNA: TGTGCCAGCAGTAGAGAGACCGGGAACTATGGCTACACCTTC. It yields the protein CASSRETGNYGYTF.

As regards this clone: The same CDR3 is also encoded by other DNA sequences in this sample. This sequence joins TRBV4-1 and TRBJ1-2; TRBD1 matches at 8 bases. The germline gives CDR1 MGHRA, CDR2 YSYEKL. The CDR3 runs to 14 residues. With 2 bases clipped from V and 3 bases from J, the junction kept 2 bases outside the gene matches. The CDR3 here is CASSQPGQDYGYTF. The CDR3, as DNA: TGCGCCAGCAGCCAACCGGGACAGGACTATGGCTACACCTTC.

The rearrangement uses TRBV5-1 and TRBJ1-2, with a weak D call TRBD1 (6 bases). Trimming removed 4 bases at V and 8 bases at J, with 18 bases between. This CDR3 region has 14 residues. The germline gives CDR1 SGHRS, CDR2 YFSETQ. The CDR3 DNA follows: TGCGCCAGCAGCCAATTGACAGGTTCGGGAGGCTACACCTTC. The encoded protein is CASSQLTGSGGYTF.

The DNA of the CDR3 is TGTGCCAGTAGTCGCGGGGTCCCCACAGATACGCAGTATTTT. Protein product: CASSRGVPTDTQYF. The V call is TRBV19, the J call TRBJ2-3; D is possibly TRBD2 (6 bases). The V end was cut by 5 bases, the J end by 2 bases, with 11 bases between. CDR3 size: 14 residues. Germline CDR1 and CDR2: LNHDA and SQIVND (reference sequence). The variable domain in full, completed from reference TRBV19 and TRBJ2-3, reads DGGITQSPKYLFRKEGQNVTLSCEQNLNHDAMYWYRQDPGQGLRLIYYSQIVNDFQKGDIAEGYSVSREKKESFPLTVTSAQKNPTAFYLCASSRGVPTDTQYFGPGTRLTVL.

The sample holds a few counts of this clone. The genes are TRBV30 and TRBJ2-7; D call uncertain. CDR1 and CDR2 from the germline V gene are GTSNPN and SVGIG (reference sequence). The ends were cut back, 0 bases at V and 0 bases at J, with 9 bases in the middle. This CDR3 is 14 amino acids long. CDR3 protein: CAWSVWATSYEQYF. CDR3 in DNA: TGTGCCTGGAGTGTATGGGCCACCTCCTACGAGCAGTACTTC.

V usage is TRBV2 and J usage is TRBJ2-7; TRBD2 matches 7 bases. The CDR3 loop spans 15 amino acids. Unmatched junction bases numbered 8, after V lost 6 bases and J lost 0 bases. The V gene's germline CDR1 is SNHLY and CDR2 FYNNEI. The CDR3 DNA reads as TGTGCCAGCAGGACGGGGGGACTTAGCTCCTACGAGCAGTACTTC. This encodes CASRTGGLSSYEQYF.

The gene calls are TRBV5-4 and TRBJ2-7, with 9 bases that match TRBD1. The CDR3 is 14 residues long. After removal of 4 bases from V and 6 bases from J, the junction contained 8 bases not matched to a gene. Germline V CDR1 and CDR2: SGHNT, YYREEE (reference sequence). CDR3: CASSVGQGRGEQYF. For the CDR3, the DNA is TGTGCCAGCAGCGTGGGACAGGGAAGGGGCGAGCAGTACTTC.

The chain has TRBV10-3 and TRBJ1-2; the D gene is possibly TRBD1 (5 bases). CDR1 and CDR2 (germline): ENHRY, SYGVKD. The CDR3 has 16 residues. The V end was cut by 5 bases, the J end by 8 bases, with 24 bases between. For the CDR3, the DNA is TGTGCCATCAGTAACTTTCGGGGGAGGGGTTTAGGCGGCTACACCTTC. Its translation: CAISNFRGRGLGGYTF.

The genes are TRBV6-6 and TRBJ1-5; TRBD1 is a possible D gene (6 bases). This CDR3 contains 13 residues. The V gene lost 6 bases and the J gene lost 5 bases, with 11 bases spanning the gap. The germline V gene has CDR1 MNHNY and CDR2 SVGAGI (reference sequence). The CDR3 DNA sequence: TGTGCCAGCAGCCTGAACAGGGATCAGCCCCAGCATTTT. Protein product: CASSLNRDQPQHF.

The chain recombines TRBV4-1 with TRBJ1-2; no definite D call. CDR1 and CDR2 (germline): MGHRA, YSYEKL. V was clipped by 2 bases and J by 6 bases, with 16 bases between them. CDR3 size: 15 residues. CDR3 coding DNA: TGCGCCAGCAGCCAAATGGCCAAGAAAAATGATGGCTACACCTTC. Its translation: CASSQMAKKNDGYTF.

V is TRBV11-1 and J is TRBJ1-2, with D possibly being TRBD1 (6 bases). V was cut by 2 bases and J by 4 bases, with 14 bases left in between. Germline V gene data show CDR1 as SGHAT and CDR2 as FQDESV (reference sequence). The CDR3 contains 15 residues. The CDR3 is CASSLRGGQVYGYTF. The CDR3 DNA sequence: TGTGCCAGCAGCTTACGCGGGGGACAAGTCTATGGCTACACCTTC.

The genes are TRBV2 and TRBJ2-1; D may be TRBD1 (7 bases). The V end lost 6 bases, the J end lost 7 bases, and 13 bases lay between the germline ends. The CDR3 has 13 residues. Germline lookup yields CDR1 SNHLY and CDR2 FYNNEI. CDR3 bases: TGTGCCAGCAGGGCGGCAGGGGGGAATGAGCAGTTCTTC. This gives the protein CASRAAGGNEQFF.

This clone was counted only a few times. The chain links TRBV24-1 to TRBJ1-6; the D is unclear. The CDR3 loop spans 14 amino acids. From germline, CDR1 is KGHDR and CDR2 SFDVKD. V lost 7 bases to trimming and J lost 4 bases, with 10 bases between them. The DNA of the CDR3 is TGTGCCACCAGCGGTCGGGATTATAATTCACCCCTCCACTTT. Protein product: CATSGRDYNSPLHF.

This CDR3 reads CASGPSGTAYGYTF. The CDR3 DNA is TGTGCTAGTGGGCCTTCCGGGACAGCTTATGGCTACACCTTC. This chain links TRBV12-5 with TRBJ1-2, with TRBD1 matching 7 bases. V trimming: 6 bases; J trimming: 5 bases; junction bases outside the gene matches: 9. In germline, CDR1 is LGHNT, CDR2 FRNRAP. This CDR3 is 14 amino acids long. The whole variable domain, filled in from reference TRBV12-5 and TRBJ1-2, reads DARVTQTPRHKVTEMGQEVTMRCQPILGHNTVFWYRQTMMQGLELLAYFRNRAPLDDSGMPKDRFSAEMPDATLATLKIQPSEPRDSAVYFCASGPSGTAYGYTFGSGTRLTVV.

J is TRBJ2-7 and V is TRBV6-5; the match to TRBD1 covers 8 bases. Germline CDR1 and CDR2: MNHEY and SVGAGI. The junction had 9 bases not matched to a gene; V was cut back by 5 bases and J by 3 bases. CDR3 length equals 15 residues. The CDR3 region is CASSTSRGRDYEQYF. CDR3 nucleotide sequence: TGTGCCAGCAGTACATCCAGGGGGCGAGACTACGAGCAGTACTTC.

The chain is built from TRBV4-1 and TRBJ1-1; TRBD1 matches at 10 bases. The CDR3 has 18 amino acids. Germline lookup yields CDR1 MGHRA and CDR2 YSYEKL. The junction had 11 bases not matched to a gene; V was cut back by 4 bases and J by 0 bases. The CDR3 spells CASSPRGTGDFMNTEAFF. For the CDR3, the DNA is TGCGCCAGCAGCCCTAGAGGGACAGGGGATTTCATGAACACTGAAGCTTTCTTT.